This TCR beta chain was sequenced for a study of T cell responses to AZD1222 COVID-19 vaccine. General study points: Across the whole spike, CD4 TCRs peaked at regions 160-218 and 743-854.

Some clones are missing from TCRdb's copy, which holds only in-frame ones; the method was immunoSEQ multiplex PCR. Counted here are 100,000 to 150,000 clones, 84% occurring once; the ten biggest clones make up roughly a quarter. CDR1 is MNHEY, CDR2 SVGEGT, per germline. The CDR3 runs 15 residues. J was trimmed by 4 bases and V by 6 bases; bases with no gene match: 10. To note about this clone: What it recognizes is unknown.

The chain employs TRBV6-2 or TRBV6-3 and TRBJ2-7, with TRBD1 identical over 9 bases. The specimen was peripheral blood, collected 28 days after the second AZD1222 dose. This TCR was sampled from an adult who received the AZD1222 COVID-19 vaccine. In nucleotides, the CDR3 is TGTGCCAGCAGCTCCGGGACAGGGCGGCCATACGAGCAGTACTTC. Protein product: CASSSGTGRPYEQYF.